This TCR beta chain was recorded in a study of T cells in Graves' hyperthyroidism and ophthalmopathy. Study-wide points: Most thyroid clonotypes expanded above 0.001 appeared in blood too.

On this clonotype itself: What it binds is not known.

This CDR3 contains 11 residues. Germline V gene sequence: CDR1 SQVTM, CDR2 ANQGSEA. The ends were cut back, 4 bases at V and 4 bases at J, with 7 bases in the middle. Across 18 months, stable Graves' hyperthyroidism was marked by no progression to ophthalmopathy. Regions amplified from RNA transcripts were the TCR beta CDR3 regions. RT-PCR in the first round (using the HTBI primer set) targeted the TCR CDR3. TCRdb ran MiXCR on the multiplex PCR reads and lists one entry per CDR3 protein. Of more than 550,000 distinct CDR3 sequences listed, around a sixth are singletons. Specimen: blood. The chain links TRBV29-1 to TRBJ2-5, with no clear D. The TCR originated in a man between 45 and 60 years old with Graves' hyperthyroidism. The CDR3 coding sequence is TGCAGCGTTGTAGACATAGAGACCCAGTACTTC. Translated: CSVVDIETQYF.